Each of the 20 T cell receptor beta chains below was sequenced from the same sample in a study of T-cell reconstitution after alpha-beta-depleted transplantation in children. Unique molecular identifiers were incorporated during preparation of the TCRbeta library. Using its own MiXCR run on the PCR reads, TCRdb lists one record per CDR3 protein. Of approximately 490,000 distinct CDR3 sequences listed, roughly a tenth are singletons. Sequenced material: PBMCs, taken before TCRalphabeta/CD19-depleted stem cell transplant. The receptors were sampled from a child aged 2-15 years with inherited bone marrow failure, due to receive a stem cell transplant.

On this clonotype: A much larger clone differs by one base, so this may be a read error. The chain combines TRBV4-3 with TRBJ2-1; D may be TRBD2 (6 bases). Germline values: CDR1 LGHNA, CDR2 YSLEER. The CDR3 length is 15 residues. The CDR3 is CASSQVRSDYNEQLF. CDR3 DNA sequence: TGCGCCAGCAGCCAAGTTCGGTCGGACTACAATGAGCAGCTCTTC.

This clonotype came up many times. The chain couples TRBV7-9 to TRBJ2-7, with 8 nucleotides matching TRBD1. With V trimmed by 3 bases and J by 2 bases, 9 bases remained unmatched. Germline assignment: CDR1 SEHNR and CDR2 FQNEAQ (reference sequence). This CDR3 spans 16 amino acids. DNA for the CDR3: TGTGCCAGCAGCTTTACTTGGGGGACAGGAACCTACGAGCAGTACTTC. It encodes CASSFTWGTGTYEQYF. Complete variable domain (other parts from reference TRBV7-9 and TRBJ2-7): DTGVSQNPRHKITKRGQNVTFRCDPISEHNRLYWYRQTLGQGPEFLTYFQNEAQLEKSRLLSDRFSAERPKGSFSTLEIQRTEQGDSAMYLCASSFTWGTGTYEQYFGPGTRLTVT.

The sample holds many counts of this clonotype. This chain joins TRBV4-3 and TRBJ1-1; D gene uncertain. CDR3 length equals 14 residues. Per germline, CDR1 LGHNA and CDR2 YSLEER. The V end was cut by 1 base, the J end by 4 bases, with 10 bases between. The CDR3 is CASSQVGLSTEAFF. CDR3 DNA: TGCGCCAGCAGCCAAGTGGGCTTGAGCACTGAAGCTTTCTTT.

This clonotype occurred many times. V usage is TRBV7-9 and J usage is TRBJ2-1, with TRBD2 matching 7 bases. This CDR3 is built from 17 residues. Germline V gene sequence: CDR1 SEHNR, CDR2 FQNEAQ (reference sequence). The J segment lost 7 bases and the V segment lost 2 bases, leaving 14 bases of the junction unmatched. CDR3: CASSLPWTRTERNEQFF. CDR3 in DNA: TGTGCCAGCAGCTTACCCTGGACTAGAACCGAGCGGAATGAGCAGTTCTTC. Drawing the rest from reference TRBV7-9 and TRBJ2-1, the complete variable domain is DTGVSQNPRHKITKRGQNVTFRCDPISEHNRLYWYRQTLGQGPEFLTYFQNEAQLEKSRLLSDRFSAERPKGSFSTLEIQRTEQGDSAMYLCASSLPWTRTERNEQFFGPGTRLTVL.

This clonotype turned up a few times. The chain uses TRBV18 and TRBJ1-2, with TRBD1 matching 7 bases. Germline V gene lookup returns CDR1 KGHSH and CDR2 LQKENI. This CDR3 region has 13 residues. V shed 3 bases and J 7 bases; nucleotides not matched to a gene: 5. CDR3 region: CASSPETGIGYTF. Here the CDR3 DNA reads TGTGCCAGCTCACCTGAGACAGGGATTGGCTACACCTTC.

This clonotype came up many times. This chain connects TRBV11-3 to TRBJ2-1; D is unresolved. CDR1 is SGHNT and CDR2 is YENEEA in the germline V gene. CDR3 length: 13 amino acids. Trimming took off 4 bases at V and 6 bases at J, with 10 bases between the two ends. The CDR3 spells CASSSSVGNEQFF. In DNA form, the CDR3 reads TGTGCCAGCAGCTCTAGTGTGGGCAATGAGCAGTTCTTC.

This clonotype was recorded many times. V gene TRBV27 combines with J gene TRBJ2-1; 8 bases match TRBD2. Germline V lookup: CDR1 MNHEY, CDR2 SMNVEV (reference sequence). This CDR3 has 14 residues. V dropped 7 bases and J dropped 4; count of bases not matched to a gene: 6. CDR3 bases: TGTGCCAGCAAGCGGGAGCAAGGGTACAATGAGCAGTTCTTC. Amino acids: CASKREQGYNEQFF.

This clonotype was observed at least ten times. This chain joins TRBV25-1 and TRBJ2-2; D is unclear. This CDR3 is 11 amino acids long. Trimming shortened V by 7 bases and J by 5 bases, and 5 bases separated the two germline ends. Germline V gene lookup returns CDR1 MGHDK and CDR2 SYGVNS. The DNA of the CDR3 is TGTGCCAGCACGGCGACCGGGGAGCTGTTTTTT. Translating it yields CASTATGELFF.

This clonotype occurred many times. The chain employs TRBV5-5 and TRBJ2-1; D perhaps matches TRBD2 (6 bases). This CDR3 is 15 amino acids long. CDR1 and CDR2 (germline): SGHKS, YYEKEE (reference sequence). V was cut by 3 bases and J by 7 bases, with 17 bases left in between. The CDR3, as DNA: TGTGCCAGCAGCTCCCCCTCGGGAGTGGTAAATGAGCAGTTCTTC. Translating gives CASSSPSGVVNEQFF. Full variable domain (missing parts from reference TRBV5-5 and TRBJ2-1): DAGVTQSPTHLIKTRGQQVTLRCSPISGHKSVSWYQQVLGQGPQFIFQYYEKEERGRGNFPDRFSARQFPNYSSELNVNALLLGDSALYLCASSSPSGVVNEQFFGPGTRLTVL.

This clonotype was found many times. The chain has TRBV28 and TRBJ2-6; D unresolved. The CDR3 has 19 amino acids. The germline V gene has CDR1 MDHEN and CDR2 SYDVKM. V gave up 7 bases and J gave up 1 base, with 23 bases separating them. The CDR3 bases are TGTGCCAGCACCCAGCCCAGCGACCCCTATTTTTCTGGGGCCAACGTCCTGACTTTC. It encodes CASTQPSDPYFSGANVLTF.

This clonotype turned up a few times. The chain is built from TRBV10-3 and TRBJ1-5; 9 bases match TRBD1. V lost 11 bases to trimming and J lost 5 bases; unmatched junction nucleotides: 7. The germline CDR1 and CDR2 sequences are ENHRY and SYGVKD. This CDR3 has 13 residues. This CDR3 is CAAADRGDQPQHF. As DNA, the CDR3 is TGTGCCGCGGCGGACAGGGGAGATCAGCCCCAGCATTTT.

The V and J genes are TRBV7-9 and TRBJ2-2; tentatively, D is TRBD1 or TRBD2 (6 bases each). The CDR3 spans 16 residues. Germline lookup yields CDR1 SEHNR and CDR2 FQNEAQ (reference sequence). V lost 6 bases and J 5 bases, leaving 19 bases between the germline ends. The CDR3 nucleotides read TGTGCCAGCAGGGTTACAGGGTTCGGGAGAACCGGGGAGCTGTTTTTT. It encodes CASRVTGFGRTGELFF. The complete variable domain, with remaining parts taken from reference TRBV7-9 and TRBJ2-2, reads DTGVSQNPRHKITKRGQNVTFRCDPISEHNRLYWYRQTLGQGPEFLTYFQNEAQLEKSRLLSDRFSAERPKGSFSTLEIQRTEQGDSAMYLCASRVTGFGRTGELFFGEGSRLTVL.

This clonotype was detected many times. This chain connects TRBV28 to TRBJ2-7; D not certain. V was trimmed by 3 bases and J by 1 base, leaving 10 bases between them. Germline V gene sequence: CDR1 MDHEN, CDR2 SYDVKM. This CDR3 spans 14 amino acids. CDR3 amino acids: CASSLINRSYEQYF. The CDR3, as DNA: TGTGCCAGCAGTTTGATAAACAGATCCTACGAGCAGTACTTC.

This clonotype came up once. The J gene is TRBJ2-1, the V gene TRBV7-9; D is unresolved. CDR3 length: 13 amino acids. V lost 4 bases and J 9 bases, leaving 13 bases between the germline ends. In germline, CDR1 is SEHNR, CDR2 FQNEAQ (reference sequence). The CDR3 DNA reads TGTGCCAGCAGCTACACCCTTGGCAGTGAGCAGTTCTTC. The encoded protein is CASSYTLGSEQFF.

The chain combines TRBV12-3 or TRBV12-4 with TRBJ1-2; D possibly corresponds to TRBD1 (5 bases). The CDR3 is made up of 14 amino acids. The V and J ends lost 3 bases and 2 bases respectively, with 10 bases between them. Here the CDR3 reads CASSLGVLNYGYTF. CDR3 coding DNA: TGTGCCAGCAGTTTGGGGGTGTTAAACTATGGCTACACCTTC.

The sample holds many counts of this clonotype. The gene calls are TRBV10-2 and TRBJ2-7, with D possibly called TRBD1 or TRBD2 (5 bases each). Germline assignment: CDR1 WSHSY and CDR2 SAAADI. V lost 2 bases and J 6 bases, leaving 8 bases between the germline ends. The CDR3 covers 12 residues. The CDR3 coding sequence is TGCGCCAGCAGTGAGGGGGGTTTCGAGCAGTACTTC. It is translated as CASSEGGFEQYF.

This clonotype was detected many times. The J gene is TRBJ2-1, the V gene TRBV5-5; perhaps D is TRBD1 or TRBD2 (7 bases each). CDR3 size: 15 residues. V gave up 2 bases and J gave up 6 bases, with 15 bases separating them. Germline-derived CDR1 and CDR2 are SGHKS and YYEKEE (reference sequence). CDR3 loop: CASSLYRGGGNEQFF. CDR3 bases: TGTGCCAGCAGCTTATACAGGGGCGGGGGCAATGAGCAGTTCTTC.

This clonotype was recorded many times. The chain is built from TRBV5-1 and TRBJ2-5; unclear D gene. CDR1 and CDR2 (germline): SGHRS, YFSETQ. The ends were cut back, 6 bases at V and 2 bases at J, with 17 bases in the middle. This CDR3 region has 15 residues. The CDR3, as DNA: TGCGCCAGCACCGTTCAAACACCGGGTCAAGAGACCCAGTACTTC. This sequence encodes CASTVQTPGQETQYF.

In this sample, this clonotype turned up a few times. The CDR3 sequence: CASSYGSEGNTYEQYF. The CDR3 DNA reads TGTGCCAGCAGTTACGGGAGTGAAGGGAACACCTACGAGCAGTACTTC. The chain is built from TRBV6-5 and TRBJ2-7; tentative D call: TRBD2 (5 bases). CDR3 size: 16 residues. Germline CDR1 MNHEY, CDR2 SVGAGI. V lost 2 bases, J lost 2 bases, and 16 bases lay in between.

This clonotype appeared a few times. The V and J genes are TRBV7-9 and TRBJ2-1; perhaps D is TRBD1 or TRBD2 (7 bases each). The CDR3 has 15 residues. Germline CDR1 is SEHNR and CDR2 is FQNEAQ (reference sequence). V was shortened by 5 bases and J by 7 bases, with 18 bases between the two germline ends. The CDR3 protein is CASSLQGEGENEQFF. Here the CDR3 DNA reads TGTGCCAGCAGCCTTCAGGGGGAGGGAGAGAATGAGCAGTTCTTC.